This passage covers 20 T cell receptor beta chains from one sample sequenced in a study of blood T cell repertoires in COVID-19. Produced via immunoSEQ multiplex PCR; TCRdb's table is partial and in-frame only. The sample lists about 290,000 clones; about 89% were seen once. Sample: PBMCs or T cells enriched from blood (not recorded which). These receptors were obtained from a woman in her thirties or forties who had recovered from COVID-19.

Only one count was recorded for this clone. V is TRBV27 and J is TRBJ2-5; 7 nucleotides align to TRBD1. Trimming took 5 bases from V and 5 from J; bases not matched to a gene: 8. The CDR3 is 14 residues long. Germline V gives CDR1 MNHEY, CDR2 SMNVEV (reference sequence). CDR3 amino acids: CASSPRQGRETQYF. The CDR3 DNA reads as TGTGCCAGCAGTCCTCGACAGGGTAGGGAGACCCAGTACTTC.

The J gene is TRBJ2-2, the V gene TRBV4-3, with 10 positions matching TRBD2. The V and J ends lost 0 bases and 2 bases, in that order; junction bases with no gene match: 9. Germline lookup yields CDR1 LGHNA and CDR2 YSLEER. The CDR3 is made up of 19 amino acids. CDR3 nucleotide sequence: TGCGCCAGCAGCCAAGATCTGGTGCTAGCGGGAGACAACACCGGGGAGCTGTTTTTT. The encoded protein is CASSQDLVLAGDNTGELFF.

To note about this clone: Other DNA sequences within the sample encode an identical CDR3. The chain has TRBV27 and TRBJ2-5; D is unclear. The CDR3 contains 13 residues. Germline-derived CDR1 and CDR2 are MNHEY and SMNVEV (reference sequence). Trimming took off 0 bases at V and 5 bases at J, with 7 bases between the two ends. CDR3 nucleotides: TGTGCCAGCAGTTTATCCGTCCGGGAGACCCAGTACTTC. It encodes CASSLSVRETQYF.

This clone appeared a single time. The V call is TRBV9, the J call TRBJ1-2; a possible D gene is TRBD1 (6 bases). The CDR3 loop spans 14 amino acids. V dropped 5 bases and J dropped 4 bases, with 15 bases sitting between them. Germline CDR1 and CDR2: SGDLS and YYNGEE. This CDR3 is CASSPTRQAYGYTF. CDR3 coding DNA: TGTGCCAGCAGTCCCACTCGACAGGCCTATGGCTACACCTTC.

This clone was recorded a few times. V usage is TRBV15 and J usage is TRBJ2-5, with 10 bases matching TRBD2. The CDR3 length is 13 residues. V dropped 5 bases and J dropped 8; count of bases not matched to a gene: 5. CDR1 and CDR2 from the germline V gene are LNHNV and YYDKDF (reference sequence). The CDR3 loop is CATSLSGGDTQYF. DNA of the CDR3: TGTGCCACCAGCTTAAGCGGGGGGGACACCCAGTACTTC.

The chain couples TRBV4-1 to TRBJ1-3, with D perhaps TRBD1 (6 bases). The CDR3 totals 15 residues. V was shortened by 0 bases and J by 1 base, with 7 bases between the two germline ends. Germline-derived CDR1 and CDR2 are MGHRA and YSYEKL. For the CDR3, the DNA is TGCGCCAGCAGCCAAGAAAGGGGGTCTGGAAACACCATATATTTT. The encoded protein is CASSQERGSGNTIYF.

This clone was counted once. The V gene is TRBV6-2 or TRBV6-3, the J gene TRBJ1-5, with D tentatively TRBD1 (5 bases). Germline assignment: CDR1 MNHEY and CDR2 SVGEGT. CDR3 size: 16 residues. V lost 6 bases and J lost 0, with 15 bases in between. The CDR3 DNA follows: TGTGCCAGCAGCCGAGTAGGGGTTAATAGCAATCAGCCCCAGCATTTT. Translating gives CASSRVGVNSNQPQHF.

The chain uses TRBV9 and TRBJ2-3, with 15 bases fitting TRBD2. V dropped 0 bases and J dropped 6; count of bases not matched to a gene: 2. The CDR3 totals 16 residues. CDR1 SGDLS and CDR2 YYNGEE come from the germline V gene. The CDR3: CASSVGTSGGVDTQYF. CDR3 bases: TGTGCCAGCAGCGTAGGGACTAGCGGGGGGGTCGATACGCAGTATTTT.

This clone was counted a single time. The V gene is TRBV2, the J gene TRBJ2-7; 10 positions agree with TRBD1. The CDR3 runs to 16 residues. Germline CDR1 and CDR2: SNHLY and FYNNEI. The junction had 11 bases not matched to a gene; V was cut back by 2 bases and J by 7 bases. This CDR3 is CASSEPGTGARGEQYF. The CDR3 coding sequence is TGTGCCAGCAGTGAACCTGGGACAGGGGCAAGAGGGGAGCAGTACTTC.

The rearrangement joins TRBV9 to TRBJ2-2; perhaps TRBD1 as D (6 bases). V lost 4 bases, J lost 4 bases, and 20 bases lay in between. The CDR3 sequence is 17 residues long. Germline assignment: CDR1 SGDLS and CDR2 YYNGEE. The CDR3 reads CASSSSLVGAGTGELFF. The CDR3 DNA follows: TGTGCCAGCAGCTCCTCCCTGGTGGGGGCGGGCACCGGGGAGCTGTTTTTT.

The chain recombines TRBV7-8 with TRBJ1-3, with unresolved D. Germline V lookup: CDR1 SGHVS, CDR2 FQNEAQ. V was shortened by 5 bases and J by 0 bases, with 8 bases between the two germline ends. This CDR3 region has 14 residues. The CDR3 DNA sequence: TGTGCCAGCAGCCCAAAAAACTCTGGAAACACCATATATTTT. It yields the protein CASSPKNSGNTIYF.

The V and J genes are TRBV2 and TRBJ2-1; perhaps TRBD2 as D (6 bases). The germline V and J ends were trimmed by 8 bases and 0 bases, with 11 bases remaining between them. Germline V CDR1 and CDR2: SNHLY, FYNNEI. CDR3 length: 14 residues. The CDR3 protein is CASLRDGSYNEQFF. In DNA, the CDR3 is TGTGCCAGCCTGCGGGACGGCTCCTACAATGAGCAGTTCTTC.

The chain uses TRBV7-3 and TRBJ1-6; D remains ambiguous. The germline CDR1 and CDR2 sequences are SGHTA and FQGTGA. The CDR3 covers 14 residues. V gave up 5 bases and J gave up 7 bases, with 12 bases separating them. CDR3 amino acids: CASSPGGANSPLHF. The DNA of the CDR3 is TGTGCCAGCAGCCCTGGCGGAGCCAATTCACCCCTCCACTTT.

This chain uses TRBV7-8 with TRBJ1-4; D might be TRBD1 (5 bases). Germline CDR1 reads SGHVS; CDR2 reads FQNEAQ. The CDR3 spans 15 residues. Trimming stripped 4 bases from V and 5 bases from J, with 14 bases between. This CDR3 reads CASSSLLGRNEKLFF. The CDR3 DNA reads TGTGCCAGCAGCTCCCTTTTGGGGCGGAATGAAAAACTGTTTTTT. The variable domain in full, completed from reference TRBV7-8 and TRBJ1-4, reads GAGVSQSPRYKVAKRGQDVALRCDPISGHVSLFWYQQALGQGPEFLTYFQNEAQLDKSGLPSDRFFAERPEGSVSTLKIQRTQQEDSAVYLCASSSLLGRNEKLFFGSGTQLSVL.

CDR3 DNA sequence: TGTGCCAGCAGCCTTAGACTCTTTAATGAAAAACTGTTTTTT. Its translation is CASSLRLFNEKLFF. J is TRBJ1-4 and V is TRBV27, with unresolved D. Germline loops: CDR1 MNHEY, CDR2 SMNVEV (reference sequence). The CDR3 is 14 residues long. V lost 6 bases and J lost 4, with 12 bases in between.

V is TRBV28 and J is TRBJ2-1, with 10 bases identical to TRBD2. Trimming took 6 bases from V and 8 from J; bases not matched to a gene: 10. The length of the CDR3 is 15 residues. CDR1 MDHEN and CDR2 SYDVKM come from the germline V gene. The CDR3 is CASSSSGGAIDEQFF. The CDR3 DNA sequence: TGTGCCAGCAGCTCGAGCGGGGGGGCAATCGATGAGCAGTTCTTC.

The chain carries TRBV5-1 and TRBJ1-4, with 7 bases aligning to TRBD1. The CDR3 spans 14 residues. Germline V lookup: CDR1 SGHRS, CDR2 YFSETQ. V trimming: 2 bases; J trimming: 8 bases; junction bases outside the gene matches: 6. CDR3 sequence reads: CASSFLTGDEKLFF. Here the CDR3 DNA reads TGCGCCAGCAGCTTTTTAACAGGGGACGAAAAACTGTTTTTT.

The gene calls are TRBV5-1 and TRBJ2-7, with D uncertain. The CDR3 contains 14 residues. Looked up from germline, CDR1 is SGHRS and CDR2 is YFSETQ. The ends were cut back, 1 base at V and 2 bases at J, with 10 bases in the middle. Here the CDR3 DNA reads TGCGCCAGCAGCTTGTTACAGCTCCCCTACGAGCAGTACTTC. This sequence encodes CASSLLQLPYEQYF.

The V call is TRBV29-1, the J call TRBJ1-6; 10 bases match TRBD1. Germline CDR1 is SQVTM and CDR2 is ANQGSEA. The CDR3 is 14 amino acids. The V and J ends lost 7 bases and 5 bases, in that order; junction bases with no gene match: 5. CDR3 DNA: TGCAGCGCCCGGGACAGGGGAAATAATTCACCCCTCCACTTT. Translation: CSARDRGNNSPLHF.

CDR3 nucleotide sequence: TGTGCCAGCAGCGTAGCGGTCGGGGGGACCCAGTACTTC. It codes for CASSVAVGGTQYF. The chain joins TRBV9 to TRBJ2-5; the D gene is possibly TRBD2 (6 bases). This CDR3 is built from 13 residues. Germline CDR1 reads SGDLS; CDR2 reads YYNGEE. V dropped 0 bases and J dropped 7 bases, with 10 bases sitting between them.